This T cell receptor beta chain was sequenced during a study of identical twins. Findings of the study overall: Twin sharing of out-of-frame TCR alpha was underestimated by models in monozygotic pairs. Conclusions rested on cross-sectional statistics rather than following the same donors. Diverse VJ usage suggested most zero-insertion clonotypes were not invariant T cells.

Everyone who donated was a healthy Caucasian. Ten or more counts support this clonotype. Its specificity is not known. TCRdb itself ran the 5' RACE reads through MiXCR, one entry per CDR3 protein. Among about 240,000 distinct CDR3 sequences listed, roughly 13% were seen once. The same sample was also used in a study of yellow fever vaccine responses in identical twins.

The TCR comes from a woman younger than 30 in good health. The sample consisted of memory (CD45RO+) T cells sorted from blood.

As DNA, the CDR3 is TGTGCCAGCAGTTTAGGGGGTACAAATGCCGGGGAGCTGTTTTTT. This encodes CASSLGGTNAGELFF. This chain connects TRBV12-3 or TRBV12-4 to TRBJ2-2, with D unclear. The germline V and J ends were trimmed by 1 base and 6 bases, with 12 bases remaining between them. This CDR3 has 15 residues.